At least ten counts were recorded for the clone carrying this TCR beta chain. V shed 5 bases and J 3 bases; nucleotides not matched to a gene: 3. This CDR3 has 15 amino acids. Germline V gene sequence: CDR1 MNHEY, CDR2 SVGEGT. The source of the sample is a study of spatial heterogeneity in lung cancer. Study summary: The study observed each unique TCR and UMI combination more than ten times on average in raw reads.

One entry per CDR3 protein, called by TCRdb with MiXCR from the 5' RACE reads. The sample holds 20,000 to 25,000 distinct CDR3 sequences; about 4.7% are singletons and the top ten take approximately 7.4%. Specified time point: sample taken at primary tumor resection. No cell sorting; template was whole RNA from tumor, lung tissue or PBMC. The approximately 69 donors had untreated early-stage non-small cell lung cancer. The sample was PBMCs, taken at surgery. The sequence came from a male donor with early-stage non-small cell lung cancer. The J gene is TRBJ2-1, the V gene TRBV6-2 or TRBV6-3; 11 bases line up with TRBD2. Here the CDR3 DNA reads TGTGCCAGCAGTCCGACTAGCGGGAACTACAATGAGCAGTTCTTC. Its protein is CASSPTSGNYNEQFF.